This T cell receptor (beta chain) originates from a study of CD8 T cells in Susac syndrome. With regard to this clonotype: At one end, the junction sequence differs from germline, possibly due to a read error.

CD8+ and CD4+ T cells from blood underwent TCR beta sequencing. Reverse transcription used about 0.45 to 1 ug RNA and random hexamers. TCRdb used MiXCR to reprocess the immunoSEQ multiplex PCR reads, holding one entry per CDR3 protein. This repertoire shows some 76,000 distinct CDR3 sequences, roughly nine tenths found once; its top ten account for under 0.6%. CDR1 and CDR2 (germline): LGHNA, YNFKEQ. CDR3 length: 16 residues. The sample consisted of CD8+ T cells from PBMCs. The clonotype was recovered from a human donor with multiple sclerosis. The chain uses TRBV4-2 and TRBJ2-7; D may be TRBD2 (6 bases). This chain's CDR3 is CASNQEYWGGRYEQYF. The CDR3, as DNA: TGTGCCAGCAACCAAGAGTATTGGGGAGGACGATACGAGCAGTACTTC.